Below are 14 T cell receptor beta chains sequenced from a single sample in a study of cytomegalovirus exposure and HLA in healthy donors. PCR used 60 Vbeta primers and 13 Jbeta primers. The assay was immunoSEQ multiplex PCR, and TCRdb's table has in-frame clones only and misses some. The table has roughly 180,000 clones, about 82% seen once. The sequenced material came from PBMCs. All receptors come from a female donor in good health and CMV-seronegative.

The chain uses TRBV5-1 and TRBJ2-6, with a weak D call TRBD2 (6 bases). The germline V gene encodes CDR1 SGHRS and CDR2 YFSETQ. Trimming removed 4 bases at V and 2 bases at J, with 10 bases between. The CDR3 sequence is 15 residues long. CDR3 in amino acids: CASSPGAAGANVLTF. In DNA form, the CDR3 reads TGCGCCAGCAGCCCGGGAGCAGCTGGGGCCAACGTCCTGACTTTC.

The chain carries TRBV7-6 and TRBJ1-6; D is unresolved. V was shortened by 10 bases and J by 5 bases, with 12 bases between the two germline ends. CDR3 length: 13 amino acids. CDR1 SGHVS and CDR2 FNYEAQ come from the germline V gene. The CDR3 sequence is CATRGSDNSPLHF. As DNA, the CDR3 is TGTGCCACCCGGGGAAGCGATAATTCACCCCTCCACTTT.

The chain couples TRBV9 to TRBJ2-5; TRBD2 agrees at 7 bases. The CDR3 totals 16 residues. CDR1 is SGDLS and CDR2 is YYNGEE in the germline V gene. V lost 3 bases, J lost 5 bases, and 13 bases stayed unmatched. The CDR3 DNA follows: TGTGCCAGCAGCGCCCGGGACTACTCCGGTGTGGAGACCCAGTACTTC. Protein sequence: CASSARDYSGVETQYF.

This clone was seen a few times. The CDR3 DNA is TGCAGCGTGGGGCAGGGCACAGATACGCAGTATTTT. It codes for CSVGQGTDTQYF. The chain is built from TRBV29-1 and TRBJ2-3; possibly TRBD1 for D (5 bases). This CDR3 contains 12 residues. Trimming removed 6 bases at V and 1 base at J, with 8 bases between. Germline V gene data show CDR1 as SQVTM and CDR2 as ANQGSEA.

The chain combines TRBV4-2 with TRBJ2-5; 8 bases align to TRBD2. V dropped 0 bases and J dropped 5; count of bases not matched to a gene: 5. The germline V gene has CDR1 LGHNA and CDR2 YNFKEQ. The CDR3 runs 15 residues. CDR3 sequence reads: CASSQELAVYETQYF. The CDR3, as DNA: TGTGCCAGCAGCCAAGAACTAGCGGTTTACGAGACCCAGTACTTC.

This sequence joins TRBV7-6 and TRBJ2-7; possibly TRBD1 for D (6 bases). Germline V gene sequence: CDR1 SGHVS, CDR2 FNYEAQ. V was cut by 5 bases and J by 2 bases, with 10 bases left in between. This CDR3 has 13 residues. The CDR3 nucleotides are TGTGCCAGCAGCCCCCAGGGGACCTACGAGCAGTACTTC. Amino acid sequence: CASSPQGTYEQYF. Filled out from reference TRBV7-6 and TRBJ2-7, the complete variable domain reads GAGVSQSPRYKVTKRGQDVALRCDPISGHVSLYWYRQALGQGPEFLTYFNYEAQQDKSGLPNDRFSAERPEGSISTLTIQRTEQRDSAMYRCASSPQGTYEQYFGPGTRLTVT.

The rearrangement links TRBV19 to TRBJ2-2; 7 bases align to TRBD1. The junction had 3 bases not matched to a gene; V was cut back by 5 bases and J by 6 bases. The CDR3 is 13 amino acids. Germline values: CDR1 LNHDA, CDR2 SQIVND (reference sequence). CDR3 loop: CASSVQGSGELFF. CDR3 nucleotides: TGTGCCAGTAGTGTACAGGGGTCCGGGGAGCTGTTTTTT.

V usage is TRBV5-1 and J usage is TRBJ2-7; D might be TRBD2 (6 bases). Germline lookup yields CDR1 SGHRS and CDR2 YFSETQ. V was trimmed by 4 bases and J by 4 bases, leaving 15 bases between them. The CDR3 is 14 residues long. CDR3 bases: TGCGCCAGCAGCCTATCGGGAGTAGAGTACGAGCAGTACTTC. Protein product: CASSLSGVEYEQYF.

As regards this clone: One junction end does not reproduce the germline sequence, and a read error may be involved. The chain is built from TRBV29-1 and TRBJ2-6, with TRBD1 matching over 8 bases. The length of the CDR3 is 16 residues. Per the germline V gene, CDR1 is SQVTM and CDR2 is ANQGSEA. The CDR3 sequence: CSAGTGRTSGANGLTF. The CDR3 bases are TGCAGCGCCGGGACAGGCCGGACCTCTGGGGCCAACGGCCTGACTTTC.

The V and J genes are TRBV19 and TRBJ1-2, with no clear D. Trimming pared 5 bases from V and 3 bases from J, leaving 16 bases between. Per germline, CDR1 LNHDA and CDR2 SQIVND (reference sequence). The CDR3 has 15 amino acids. The CDR3 here is CASSPTRHSYYGYTF. CDR3 coding DNA: TGTGCCAGTAGTCCGACCCGACACTCTTACTATGGCTACACCTTC.

The chain joins TRBV6-1 to TRBJ2-2; 7 bases fit TRBD1. CDR3 length: 18 amino acids. The J segment lost 7 bases and the V segment lost 2 bases, leaving 16 bases of the junction unmatched. CDR1 MNHNS and CDR2 SASEGT come from the germline V gene. The CDR3 sequence is CASSELRKRQGERGELFF. For the CDR3, the DNA is TGTGCCAGCAGTGAATTAAGGAAAAGACAGGGAGAGCGCGGGGAGCTGTTTTTT.

The CDR3 region is CASSPRRDADTQYF. DNA for the CDR3: TGTGCCAGCTCACCCCGCAGGGATGCAGATACGCAGTATTTT. The chain is built from TRBV18 and TRBJ2-3; D is possibly TRBD1 (5 bases). Germline V gene data show CDR1 as KGHSH and CDR2 as LQKENI. The V end lost 3 bases, the J end lost 4 bases, and 11 bases lay between the germline ends. The CDR3 extends over 14 amino acids.

This clone is a singleton in its sample. The chain carries TRBV27 and TRBJ2-3, with D possibly matching TRBD1 (6 bases). This CDR3 comprises 15 residues. V dropped 2 bases and J dropped 4 bases, with 13 bases sitting between them. Germline loops: CDR1 MNHEY, CDR2 SMNVEV (reference sequence). The CDR3 nucleotides are TGTGCCAGCAGTTTAGTAGGGGGTGGATCAGATACGCAGTATTTT. Translating gives CASSLVGGGSDTQYF.

J is TRBJ2-7 and V is TRBV19, with TRBD1 matching over 9 bases. The CDR3 has 14 amino acids. The germline gives CDR1 LNHDA, CDR2 SQIVND (reference sequence). After removal of 5 bases from V and 5 bases from J, the junction contained 7 bases not matched to a gene. CDR3: CASSPRRDRDEQYF. CDR3 bases: TGTGCCAGTAGTCCTCGTCGGGACAGGGACGAGCAGTACTTC.